One sample yielded the 3 T cell receptor beta chains listed below, sequenced in a study of T cells in Graves' hyperthyroidism and ophthalmopathy (dated by TCRdb to the late 2010s). Libraries were constructed by multiplex PCR. The instrument given in TCRdb is Illumina HiSeq 2000. TCR beta CDR3 regions were amplified from RNA transcripts. The first round of RT-PCR for the TCR CDR3 was performed with the HTBI primer set and the Qiagen OneStep RT-PCR kit. Using fastp trimming at Q25 and MiXCR clonotype assembly, TCRdb reanalyzed the public sequencing data and kept in-frame beta chains. Rows are unified per CDR3 protein, each entry keeping the most common DNA and genes. The sample yields 450,000 to 650,000 distinct CDR3 sequences; 12% to 15% were counted once. The top ten hold around 7% of the sample. Sequenced material: blood. These receptors were obtained from a woman in her late teens or twenties with Graves' ophthalmopathy.

This clonotype showed up many times. In nucleotides, the CDR3 is TGTGCCAGCTCACCTGCGGGGTCGAACACTGAAGCTTTCTTT. Translation: CASSPAGSNTEAFF. The rearrangement uses TRBV18 and TRBJ1-1; D unclear. The germline gives CDR1 KGHSH, CDR2 LQKENI. Trimming pared 3 bases from V and 1 base from J, leaving 9 bases between. CDR3 length: 14 amino acids.

The table lists this clonotype with many counts. The V call is TRBV6-2 or TRBV6-3, the J call TRBJ1-1, with D hard to call. The germline CDR1 and CDR2 sequences are MNHEY and SVGEGT. Trimming stripped 5 bases from V and 3 bases from J, with 16 bases between. The CDR3 length is 15 residues. CDR3 nucleotides: TGTGCCAGCAGTGCTCACAGCGTGTCGGACACTGAAGCTTTCTTT. Its translation: CASSAHSVSDTEAFF.

This clonotype occurred many times. The CDR3 bases are TGTGCCAGCAGCCAAACGCGGCGGGAGGGGTCCTACAATGAGCAGTTCTTC. Protein sequence: CASSQTRREGSYNEQFF. The chain combines TRBV3-1 with TRBJ2-1; 9 bases align to TRBD2. Looked up from germline, CDR1 is LGHDT and CDR2 is YNNKEL (reference sequence). The CDR3 extends over 17 amino acids. Losses at the gene ends were 2 bases for V and 1 base for J; bases not matched to a gene: 6.